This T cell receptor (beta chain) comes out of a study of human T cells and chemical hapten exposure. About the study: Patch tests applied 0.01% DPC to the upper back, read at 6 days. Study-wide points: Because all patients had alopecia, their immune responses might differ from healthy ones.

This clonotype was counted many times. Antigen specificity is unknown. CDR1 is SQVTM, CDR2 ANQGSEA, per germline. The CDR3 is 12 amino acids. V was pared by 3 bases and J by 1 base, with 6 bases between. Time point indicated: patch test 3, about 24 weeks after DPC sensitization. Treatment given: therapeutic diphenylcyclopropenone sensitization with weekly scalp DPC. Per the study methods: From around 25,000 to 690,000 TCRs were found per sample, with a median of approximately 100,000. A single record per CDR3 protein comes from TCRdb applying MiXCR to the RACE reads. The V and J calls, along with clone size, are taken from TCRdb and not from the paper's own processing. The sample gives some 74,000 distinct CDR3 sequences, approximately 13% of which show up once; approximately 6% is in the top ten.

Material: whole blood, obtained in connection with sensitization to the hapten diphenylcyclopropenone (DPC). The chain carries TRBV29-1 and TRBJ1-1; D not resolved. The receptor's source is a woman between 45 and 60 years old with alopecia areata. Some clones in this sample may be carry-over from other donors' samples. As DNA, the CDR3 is TGCAGCGTTGAGGTACAGAACACTGAAGCTTTCTTT. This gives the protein CSVEVQNTEAFF.